What follows are 20 T cell receptor beta chains derived from one specimen sequenced in a study of graft-versus-host responses after intestinal transplantation (dated by TCRdb to the early 2020s). The method was the immunoSEQ multiplex PCR assay. TCRdb took this table from immuneACCESS and kept in-frame rearrangements with V and J called. Such tables lack part of the clones; where checked against another copy, unresolved V genes explain under half of the gap, and the rest is unexplained. In all, the sample holds about 90,000 clones, and roughly 85% of those were seen once. Together, the top ten hold 0.65% to 0.85% of the sample. The sample's time point label is to be understood as: cells obtained before transplantation from donor or recipient. Their target antigens are unknown. The input for sequencing was unstimulated CD4+ T cells sorted from spleen or lymph node cells, taken before intestinal transplant. The receptors stem from a human donor who received an intestinal transplant.

The genes are TRBV5-1 and TRBJ2-5, with 7 bases aligning to TRBD1. Germline lookup yields CDR1 SGHRS and CDR2 YFSETQ. V trimming: 0 bases; J trimming: 5 bases; junction bases outside the gene matches: 10. This CDR3 is 16 amino acids long. The CDR3 nucleotides are TGCGCCAGCAGCTTGGCCTGGGACAGTCTAGGGGAGACCCAGTACTTC. It translates to CASSLAWDSLGETQYF.

The V and J genes are TRBV5-1 and TRBJ1-2; D remains unclear. Trimming removed 2 bases at V and 4 bases at J, with 15 bases between. Per germline, CDR1 SGHRS and CDR2 YFSETQ. The CDR3 totals 15 residues. The CDR3 spells CASSLTGDGTYGYTF. CDR3 DNA: TGCGCCAGCAGCTTAACTGGAGACGGCACCTATGGCTACACCTTC.

V gene TRBV5-5 combines with J gene TRBJ2-5; TRBD2 aligns across 8 bases. Germline V gene sequence: CDR1 SGHKS, CDR2 YYEKEE (reference sequence). After removal of 4 bases from V and 2 bases from J, the junction contained 13 bases not matched to a gene. This CDR3 contains 17 residues. CDR3 nucleotides: TGTGCCAGCAGCCCTCTTGGGGTAGCGGGGATGCAAGAGACCCAGTACTTC. It yields the protein CASSPLGVAGMQETQYF. Using reference TRBV5-5 and TRBJ2-5 for the parts outside the CDR3, the full variable domain is DAGVTQSPTHLIKTRGQQVTLRCSPISGHKSVSWYQQVLGQGPQFIFQYYEKEERGRGNFPDRFSARQFPNYSSELNVNALLLGDSALYLCASSPLGVAGMQETQYFGPGTRLLVL.

V gene TRBV5-1 combines with J gene TRBJ2-1, with D tentatively TRBD1 (5 bases). The germline V and J ends were trimmed by 2 bases and 4 bases, with 10 bases remaining between them. In germline, CDR1 is SGHRS, CDR2 YFSETQ. This CDR3 has 14 residues. In DNA, the CDR3 is TGCGCCAGCAGCTTTACCAAGGGGTACAATGAGCAGTTCTTC. This codes for CASSFTKGYNEQFF.

This clone was counted a few times. The chain links TRBV4-2 to TRBJ2-3; 9 bases match TRBD2. CDR1 and CDR2 from the germline V gene are LGHNA and YNFKEQ. This CDR3 is built from 16 residues. With V trimmed by 4 bases and J by 2 bases, 7 bases remained unmatched. Here the CDR3 DNA reads TGTGCCAGCAGCCGGCCGGGACTAGCAGTCACAGATACGCAGTATTTT. Protein sequence: CASSRPGLAVTDTQYF.

V usage is TRBV30 and J usage is TRBJ1-6, with 9 bases that match TRBD1. This CDR3 comprises 16 residues. The V gene end was trimmed by 4 bases and the J gene end by 5 bases; junction bases not matched to a gene: 9. Germline V lookup: CDR1 GTSNPN, CDR2 SVGIG (reference sequence). The CDR3 loop is CAWKSGTGWDNSPLHF. The CDR3 bases are TGTGCCTGGAAATCCGGGACAGGGTGGGATAATTCACCCCTCCACTTT.

The rearrangement uses TRBV5-1 and TRBJ2-7; tentatively, D is TRBD1 (6 bases). Trimming removed 5 bases from V and 3 bases from J, with 18 bases in between. This CDR3 is built from 15 residues. Germline V gene sequence: CDR1 SGHRS, CDR2 YFSETQ. CDR3 residues: CASSLSSGVYYEQYF. The CDR3 DNA reads TGCGCCAGCAGTCTGTCGTCAGGGGTTTACTACGAGCAGTACTTC.

The rearrangement joins TRBV5-1 to TRBJ1-1, with D unresolved. This CDR3 spans 15 amino acids. The germline gives CDR1 SGHRS, CDR2 YFSETQ. Trimming stripped 1 base from V and 1 base from J, with 11 bases between. CDR3 amino acids: CASSLSASGNTEAFF. As DNA, the CDR3 is TGCGCCAGCAGCTTGAGTGCCAGTGGGAACACTGAAGCTTTCTTT. The whole variable domain, filled in from reference TRBV5-1 and TRBJ1-1, reads KAGVTQTPRYLIKTRGQQVTLSCSPISGHRSVSWYQQTPGQGLQFLFEYFSETQRNKGNFPGRFSGRQFSNSRSEMNVSTLELGDSALYLCASSLSASGNTEAFFGQGTRLTVV.

This clone was seen just once. The chain employs TRBV2 and TRBJ2-1, with TRBD1 matching 8 bases. The CDR3 sequence is 14 residues long. Trimming removed 4 bases from V and 4 bases from J; junction bases left unmatched: 3. Germline-derived CDR1 and CDR2 are SNHLY and FYNNEI. For the CDR3, the DNA is TGTGCCAGCAGTGGGACAGGGAATTACAATGAGCAGTTCTTC. Its translation is CASSGTGNYNEQFF.

This clone has a single count. The rearrangement uses TRBV7-9 and TRBJ2-2, with 12 bases identical to TRBD2. V was clipped by 5 bases and J by 4 bases; unmatched bases: 5. From germline, CDR1 is SEHNR and CDR2 FQNEAQ (reference sequence). This CDR3 has 16 residues. CDR3 amino acids: CASSHGLAGTTGELFF. CDR3 DNA: TGTGCCAGCAGCCACGGACTAGCGGGAACCACCGGGGAGCTGTTTTTT.

The V and J genes are TRBV5-4 and TRBJ2-7; 10 positions agree with TRBD2. The V and J ends lost 3 bases and 2 bases, in that order; junction bases with no gene match: 5. The CDR3 has 15 amino acids. Germline CDR1 is SGHNT and CDR2 is YYREEE (reference sequence). CDR3: CASSSRTSGTYEQYF. The CDR3 DNA reads as TGTGCCAGCAGCTCGCGGACTAGCGGTACCTACGAGCAGTACTTC.

J is TRBJ1-1 and V is TRBV12-1; TRBD1, the D gene given by the table, was not confirmed from the DNA. TRBV12-1 is described as a pseudogene. This CDR3 contains 16 residues. The CDR3 DNA reads TGTGCCAGCAGCCGCTTCCGAGGGACAGAGAACACTGAAGCTTTCTTT. Translating gives CASSRFRGTENTEAFF.

CDR3 sequence reads: CASSLEGRQGDNSPLHF. The CDR3, as DNA: TGCGCCAGCAGCTTGGAAGGACGACAGGGTGATAATTCACCCCTCCACTTT. The chain uses TRBV5-1 and TRBJ1-6; 7 bases agree with TRBD1. The CDR3 runs 17 residues. Germline CDR1 is SGHRS and CDR2 is YFSETQ. V trimming: 0 bases; J trimming: 5 bases; junction bases outside the gene matches: 8.

The genes are TRBV21-1 and TRBJ2-2; the table calls TRBD1, which could not be checked here. TRBV21-1 is a known pseudogene. The length of the CDR3 is 16 residues. The CDR3 DNA sequence: TGTGCCAGCAGACCGGGACAGGTGATGAACACCGGGGAGCTGTTTTTT. Its translation is CASRPGQVMNTGELFF.

The chain links TRBV27 to TRBJ2-1; possibly TRBD2 for D (6 bases). With 5 bases removed from V and 3 bases from J, the gap between germline ends came to 11 bases. Germline lookup yields CDR1 MNHEY and CDR2 SMNVEV (reference sequence). This CDR3 comprises 14 residues. The CDR3 region has the DNA TGTGCCAGCAGTGGCGGGGTTTACTACAATGAGCAGTTCTTC. Its translation is CASSGGVYYNEQFF.

This clone has a handful of counts. V is TRBV6-5 and J is TRBJ2-7; a weak D match, TRBD1 (6 bases). CDR3 size: 14 residues. Germline loops: CDR1 MNHEY, CDR2 SVGAGI. V dropped 0 bases and J dropped 2 bases, with 8 bases sitting between them. Here the CDR3 DNA reads TGTGCCAGCAGTTACTCGACAGGTACCTACGAGCAGTACTTC. Residues: CASSYSTGTYEQYF.

This CDR3 reads CASRNQGAYGYTF. In DNA form, the CDR3 reads TGTGCCAGCAGGAACCAGGGGGCATATGGCTACACCTTC. The chain combines TRBV6-5 with TRBJ1-2, with 8 bases identical to TRBD1. Unmatched junction bases numbered 5, after V lost 6 bases and J lost 5 bases. The germline gives CDR1 MNHEY, CDR2 SVGAGI. The CDR3 has 13 amino acids.

The V and J genes are TRBV18 and TRBJ1-5; D call uncertain. Germline V CDR1 and CDR2: KGHSH, LQKENI. The CDR3 is made up of 16 amino acids. V was trimmed by 3 bases and J by 0 bases, leaving 12 bases between them. CDR3 sequence reads: CASSPYDSHSNQPQHF. The CDR3 nucleotides are TGTGCCAGCTCACCCTATGATAGCCATAGCAATCAGCCCCAGCATTTT.

The chain couples TRBV30 to TRBJ2-2; 10 bases match TRBD2. The ends lost 2 bases at V and 8 bases at J; junction bases unmatched: 8. The CDR3 extends over 15 amino acids. Per germline, CDR1 GTSNPN and CDR2 SVGIG (reference sequence). CDR3 coding DNA: TGTGCCTGGAGTCTAGCGGGGGCTCCAGGGGGGGAGCTGTTTTTT. Its protein product is CAWSLAGAPGGELFF.

This clone was seen a handful of times. The chain has TRBV5-1 and TRBJ2-5; 10 nucleotides align to TRBD1. The length of the CDR3 is 18 residues. Germline values: CDR1 SGHRS, CDR2 YFSETQ. V trimming: 0 bases; J trimming: 4 bases; junction bases outside the gene matches: 12. The DNA for the CDR3 is TGCGCCAGCAGCTTGGAGGGACAGGGGCTGCAGATGGGAGAGACCCAGTACTTC. Its protein product is CASSLEGQGLQMGETQYF.